One and the same sample provided the 27 T cell receptor beta chains below, sequenced in a study of blood T cell repertoires in COVID-19. TCRdb's table, derived via immunoSEQ multiplex PCR, lists solely in-frame clones and lacks some. In the table there are roughly 250,000 clones, around nine tenths of which are singletons. Sequenced sample: peripheral blood. The receptors derive from a man aged 40-49 years who had recovered from COVID-19.

The rearrangement joins TRBV19 to TRBJ2-7, with a tentative D call TRBD2 (6 bases). Germline CDR1 is LNHDA and CDR2 is SQIVND (reference sequence). V gave up 5 bases and J gave up 0 bases, with 17 bases separating them. The CDR3 contains 16 residues. The CDR3 bases are TGTGCCAGTAGTCAGTCGGGGGAGGCTAGCTCCTACGAGCAGTACTTC. Amino acid sequence: CASSQSGEASSYEQYF.

This rearrangement joins TRBV7-2 to TRBJ1-2; D might be TRBD1 (5 bases). Germline V gene data show CDR1 as SGHTA and CDR2 as FQGNSA. The CDR3 is 14 amino acids. Trimming cost V 5 bases and J 2 bases, with 12 bases left between them. The CDR3 spells CASSPGTANYGYTF. DNA for the CDR3: TGTGCCAGCAGCCCCGGGACTGCAAACTATGGCTACACCTTC.

This chain joins TRBV7-9 and TRBJ1-5, with a tentative D call TRBD1 (5 bases). This CDR3 is 15 amino acids long. Per the germline V gene, CDR1 is SEHNR and CDR2 is FQNEAQ (reference sequence). V was cut by 1 base and J by 3 bases, with 10 bases left in between. As DNA, the CDR3 is TGTGCCAGCAGCTTAGAGGGGTTGGACAATCAGCCCCAGCATTTT. Translating it yields CASSLEGLDNQPQHF.

The CDR3 bases are TGTGCCAGCAGCTTAGCGGGTAGGGGGCATGGGCAGCCCCAGCATTTT. This codes for CASSLAGRGHGQPQHF. The J gene is TRBJ1-5, the V gene TRBV7-2; 7 bases are a match to TRBD1. The V and J ends lost 0 bases and 7 bases, in that order; junction bases with no gene match: 9. The CDR3 covers 16 residues. The germline V gene has CDR1 SGHTA and CDR2 FQGNSA.

This chain uses TRBV7-2 with TRBJ1-2, with a possible D match to TRBD1 (5 bases). V was shortened by 4 bases and J by 7 bases, with 10 bases between the two germline ends. The CDR3 runs 12 residues. Germline V gene sequence: CDR1 SGHTA, CDR2 FQGNSA. Here the CDR3 reads CASSSGVSGYTF. Written as DNA, the CDR3 is TGTGCCAGCAGCTCGGGGGTTTCTGGCTACACCTTC.

Comments on this clone: A read error may produce the germline difference seen at one junction end. The chain is built from TRBV2 and TRBJ2-7, with 9 positions matching TRBD1. This CDR3 has 16 residues. The germline CDR1 and CDR2 sequences are SNHLY and FYNNEI. In nucleotides, the CDR3 is TGTGCCAGCACAACACTCCGAGGGACAGGGCGTCTTGTAGAGATATTC. This sequence encodes CASTTLRGTGRLVEIF.

This clone was counted only a few times. V is TRBV12-3 or TRBV12-4 and J is TRBJ1-1; 8 positions match TRBD1. V lost 6 bases, J lost 12 bases, and 12 bases stayed unmatched. The CDR3 consists of 13 residues. The CDR3 DNA sequence: TGTGCCAGCAGGTCCCGGGACAGGCGGTCTACTTTCTTT. It codes for CASRSRDRRSTFF.

The CDR3 bases are TGCAGCGTTGCCGGGAACAGAATCACAGATACGCAGTATTTT. Amino acids: CSVAGNRITDTQYF. The V gene is TRBV29-1, the J gene TRBJ2-3, with a weak D call TRBD2 (5 bases). The CDR3 consists of 14 residues. Per germline, CDR1 SQVTM and CDR2 ANQGSEA. V dropped 4 bases and J dropped 2 bases, with 13 bases sitting between them.

This chain joins TRBV6-6 and TRBJ2-7, with D tentatively TRBD2 (5 bases). The CDR3 loop spans 13 amino acids. CDR1 is MNHNY and CDR2 is SVGAGI in the germline V gene (reference sequence). Trimming took off 6 bases at V and 4 bases at J, with 13 bases between the two ends. The CDR3 is CASRPSSSYEQYF. The CDR3 DNA is TGTGCCAGCAGGCCATCTAGCAGTTACGAGCAGTACTTC.

This clone was observed a handful of times. This sequence joins TRBV5-5 and TRBJ1-2; D remains ambiguous. Trimming shortened V by 3 bases and J by 4 bases, and 13 bases separated the two germline ends. The CDR3 totals 14 residues. Germline assignment: CDR1 SGHKS and CDR2 YYEKEE (reference sequence). The CDR3 sequence: CASSYPGRTYGYTF. In DNA, the CDR3 is TGTGCCAGCAGCTATCCGGGGAGAACCTATGGCTACACCTTC.

On this clone: Mismatch with germline at one junction end may stem from a read error. The chain is built from TRBV10-2 and TRBJ2-1; 13 bases align to TRBD2. Germline CDR1 and CDR2: WSHSY and SAAADI. This CDR3 contains 14 residues. CDR3 region: CASSGTSGDNEQFF. The CDR3 DNA reads as TGCGCCAGTAGTGGGACTAGCGGGGACAATGAGCAGTTCTTC.

The table lists this clone with a count of one. The rearrangement links TRBV19 to TRBJ2-5; D is possibly TRBD1 (6 bases). Looked up from germline, CDR1 is LNHDA and CDR2 is SQIVND (reference sequence). V lost 3 bases and J 5 bases, leaving 10 bases between the germline ends. This CDR3 region has 13 residues. CDR3 loop: CASSITGSETQYF. The DNA of the CDR3 is TGTGCCAGTAGTATTACAGGGAGTGAGACCCAGTACTTC. Full variable domain (outside the CDR3, taken from reference TRBV19 and TRBJ2-5): DGGITQSPKYLFRKEGQNVTLSCEQNLNHDAMYWYRQDPGQGLRLIYYSQIVNDFQKGDIAEGYSVSREKKESFPLTVTSAQKNPTAFYLCASSITGSETQYFGPGTRLLVL.

The chain employs TRBV5-1 and TRBJ2-5, with D unresolved. CDR3 size: 16 residues. Germline V lookup: CDR1 SGHRS, CDR2 YFSETQ. V was shortened by 0 bases and J by 5 bases, with 17 bases between the two germline ends. Written as DNA, the CDR3 is TGCGCCAGCAGCTTGGATGTCGTACAGACGGTGGAGACCCAGTACTTC. Protein sequence: CASSLDVVQTVETQYF.

J is TRBJ2-1 and V is TRBV15; D is possibly TRBD1 (6 bases). V was shortened by 5 bases and J by 6 bases, with 20 bases between the two germline ends. Germline lookup yields CDR1 LNHNV and CDR2 YYDKDF (reference sequence). This CDR3 is 16 amino acids long. CDR3 sequence (DNA): TGTGCCACCAGCGGGGGCCGGGGTTGGGGTACCAATGAGCAGTTCTTC. Translating gives CATSGGRGWGTNEQFF.

The V call is TRBV7-9, the J call TRBJ2-7; weak D call: TRBD1 (6 bases). V shed 4 bases and J shed 7 bases, with 17 bases lying between them. CDR1 and CDR2 (germline): SEHNR, FQNEAQ (reference sequence). The CDR3 extends over 14 amino acids. This CDR3 reads CASSYRESVREQYF. The CDR3 coding sequence is TGTGCCAGCAGCTACAGGGAATCCGTTCGGGAGCAGTACTTC.

As DNA, the CDR3 is TGTGCCAGCAGCTTAAATGCGGGGGGCGTTTTGGACGAGCAGTACTTC. Residues: CASSLNAGGVLDEQYF. The V call is TRBV7-3, the J call TRBJ2-7, with 8 bases matching TRBD2. V lost 1 base and J lost 5; bases outside the gene matches: 10. This CDR3 is 16 amino acids long. Germline loops: CDR1 SGHTA, CDR2 FQGTGA.

The chain links TRBV5-1 to TRBJ1-2, with no clear D. This CDR3 has 12 residues. Germline assignment: CDR1 SGHRS and CDR2 YFSETQ. V gave up 2 bases and J gave up 6 bases, with 8 bases separating them. For the CDR3, the DNA is TGCGCCAGCAGCTTTGACATAGATGGCTACACCTTC. Protein sequence: CASSFDIDGYTF.

The chain is built from TRBV7-6 and TRBJ2-1, with 10 bases lining up with TRBD2. Germline lookup yields CDR1 SGHVS and CDR2 FNYEAQ. The V and J ends lost 6 bases and 0 bases, in that order; junction bases with no gene match: 11. The CDR3 has 18 amino acids. The CDR3 coding sequence is TGTGCCAGCAGTCCGGCTAGCGGGGGCATAAGCTCCTACAATGAGCAGTTCTTC. Its translation is CASSPASGGISSYNEQFF.

This clone was picked up one time. The chain is built from TRBV7-2 and TRBJ2-7; TRBD1 matches at 10 bases. V lost 4 bases and J lost 0; bases outside the gene matches: 6. In germline, CDR1 is SGHTA, CDR2 FQGNSA. The CDR3 has 16 residues. DNA of the CDR3: TGTGCCAGCAGCTCGACCCGGACAGGGGGCTCCTACGAGCAGTACTTC. Protein sequence: CASSSTRTGGSYEQYF.

This clone was seen a few times. V is TRBV5-4 and J is TRBJ1-1, with 7 bases identical to TRBD1. Losses at the gene ends were 4 bases for V and 0 bases for J; bases not matched to a gene: 6. This CDR3 contains 15 residues. Germline V lookup: CDR1 SGHNT, CDR2 YYREEE (reference sequence). The CDR3: CASSPRTGLNTEAFF. CDR3 DNA: TGTGCCAGCAGCCCACGGACAGGTTTGAACACTGAAGCTTTCTTT.

The rearrangement links TRBV30 to TRBJ1-2; 8 bases fit TRBD1. Germline V CDR1 and CDR2: GTSNPN, SVGIG (reference sequence). J lost 2 bases, V lost 0 bases, and 14 bases had no gene match. The CDR3 consists of 18 residues. Here the CDR3 DNA reads TGTGCCTGGAGTGTACGAACAAATCCCAGGGGGCTGAACTATGGCTACACCTTC. Its protein is CAWSVRTNPRGLNYGYTF.

The gene calls are TRBV6-2 or TRBV6-3 and TRBJ1-5; the match to TRBD1 covers 9 bases. CDR3 length: 16 residues. Germline lookup yields CDR1 MNHEY and CDR2 SVGEGT. Losses at the gene ends were 5 bases for V and 7 bases for J; bases not matched to a gene: 12. The CDR3 DNA is TGTGCCAGCAGTGACCGAGGACAGGGGATGGGACAGCCCCAGCATTTT. It is translated as CASSDRGQGMGQPQHF.

V and J are TRBV30 and TRBJ1-5, with D maybe TRBD1 (5 bases). CDR3 length: 16 residues. Germline V lookup: CDR1 GTSNPN, CDR2 SVGIG (reference sequence). Trimming pared 1 base from V and 2 bases from J, leaving 15 bases between. CDR3: CAWSGRVRAGNQPQHF. The CDR3 bases are TGTGCCTGGAGTGGAAGGGTCAGGGCGGGCAATCAGCCCCAGCATTTT.

This clone was seen once. The V and J genes are TRBV25-1 and TRBJ1-1, with 10 nucleotides matching TRBD1. Germline CDR1 and CDR2: MGHDK and SYGVNS. CDR3 size: 14 residues. J lost 7 bases, V lost 4 bases, and 6 bases had no gene match. CDR3 sequence (DNA): TGTGCCAGCAGTGGGACAGGGGGTATAGGTGAAGCTTTCTTT. It is translated as CASSGTGGIGEAFF.

This CDR3 is CASSITRGGSGNTIYF. CDR3 sequence (DNA): TGTGCCAGTAGTATAACTCGGGGGGGCTCTGGAAACACCATATATTTT. The rearrangement joins TRBV19 to TRBJ1-3, with TRBD1 as a possible D gene (5 bases). The CDR3 totals 16 residues. V was cut by 2 bases and J by 0 bases, with 11 bases left in between. CDR1 is LNHDA, CDR2 SQIVND, per germline (reference sequence).

CDR3 loop: CASSDQRGSFTDTQYF. CDR3 nucleotides: TGTGCCAGCAGTGATCAGAGGGGGTCTTTCACAGATACGCAGTATTTT. J is TRBJ2-3 and V is TRBV6-1; maybe TRBD1 (6 bases). CDR3 length equals 16 residues. Germline V gene lookup returns CDR1 MNHNS and CDR2 SASEGT. V lost 3 bases and J 2 bases, leaving 15 bases between the germline ends.

The chain couples TRBV5-6 to TRBJ2-2, with a possible D match to TRBD1 (5 bases). CDR3 size: 13 residues. V was pared by 6 bases and J by 6 bases, with 12 bases between. The germline CDR1 and CDR2 sequences are SGHDT and YYEEEE. CDR3: CASIGRVPGELFF. The CDR3 bases are TGTGCCAGCATCGGCAGGGTGCCCGGGGAGCTGTTTTTT. The variable domain in full, completed from reference TRBV5-6 and TRBJ2-2, reads DAGVTQSPTHLIKTRGQQVTLRCSPKSGHDTVSWYQQALGQGPQFIFQYYEEEERQRGNFPDRFSGHQFPNYSSELNVNALLLGDSALYLCASIGRVPGELFFGEGSRLTVL.